This TCR beta chain was sequenced during a study of blood T cell repertoires in COVID-19. Germline V lookup: CDR1 SGHVS, CDR2 FQNEAQ. This CDR3 is built from 17 residues. V was cut by 2 bases and J by 0 bases, with 16 bases left in between. The protocol was immunoSEQ multiplex PCR, while the TCRdb copy is restricted to in-frame clones and leaves out a portion. The sample yields around 260,000 clones, approximately 90% seen once. Sequencing used peripheral blood. The sequence came from a man in his late teens or twenties with active or convalescent COVID-19. The chain employs TRBV7-8 and TRBJ1-1; maybe TRBD1 (6 bases). CDR3 sequence (DNA): TGTGCCAGCAGCTTACAATCCGGGACAAAATTGAACACTGAAGCTTTCTTT. Translation: CASSLQSGTKLNTEAFF.